This paragraph reports one TCR beta chain. Libraries were prepared by immunoSEQ multiplex PCR; TCRdb keeps only in-frame clonotypes and omits some of them. The sample holds fewer than 200,000 clones, about 83% seen once. These data come from a study of blood T cell repertoires in COVID-19. CDR3 length equals 17 residues. V lost 2 bases and J lost 1, with 17 bases in between. Germline V gene lookup returns CDR1 ENHRY and CDR2 SYGVKD. This receptor was taken from a man aged 40-49 years who had recovered from COVID-19. The rearrangement uses TRBV10-3 and TRBJ1-1; D remains unclear. Input material: peripheral blood. CDR3 amino acids: CAISETSTDTQNTEAFF. Written as DNA, the CDR3 is TGTGCCATCAGTGAGACGTCCACAGATACGCAGAACACTGAAGCTTTCTTT.